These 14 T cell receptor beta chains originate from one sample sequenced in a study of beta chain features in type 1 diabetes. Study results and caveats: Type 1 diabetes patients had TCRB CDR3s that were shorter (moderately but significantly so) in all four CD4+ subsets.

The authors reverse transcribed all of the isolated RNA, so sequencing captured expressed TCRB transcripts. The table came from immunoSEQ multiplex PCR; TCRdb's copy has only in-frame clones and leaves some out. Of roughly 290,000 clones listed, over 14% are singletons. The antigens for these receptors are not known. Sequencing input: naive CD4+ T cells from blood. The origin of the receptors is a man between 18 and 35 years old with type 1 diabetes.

The CDR3 region has the DNA TGTGCCAGCAGCTCAGGGTTAGCTCAGCCCCAGCATTTT. It specifies CASSSGLAQPQHF. The rearrangement links TRBV7-2 to TRBJ1-5, with a weak D call TRBD1 (5 bases). V lost 4 bases to trimming and J lost 6 bases, with 10 bases between them. The CDR3 extends over 13 amino acids. From germline, CDR1 is SGHTA and CDR2 FQGNSA.

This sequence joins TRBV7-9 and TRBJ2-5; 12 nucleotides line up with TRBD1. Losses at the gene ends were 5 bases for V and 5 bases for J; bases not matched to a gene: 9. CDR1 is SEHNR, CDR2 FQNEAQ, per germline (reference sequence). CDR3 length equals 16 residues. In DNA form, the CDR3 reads TGTGCCAGCAGCCAGAGGAGGGACAGGGGGCAGGAGACCCAGTACTTC. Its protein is CASSQRRDRGQETQYF.

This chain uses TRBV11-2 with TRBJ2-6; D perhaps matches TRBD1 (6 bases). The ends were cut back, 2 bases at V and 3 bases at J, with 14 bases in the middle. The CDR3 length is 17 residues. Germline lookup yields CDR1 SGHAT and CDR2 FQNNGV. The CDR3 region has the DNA TGTGCCAGCAGCTTACTAGGGGGACGTAGTGGGGCCAACGTCCTGACTTTC. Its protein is CASSLLGGRSGANVLTF. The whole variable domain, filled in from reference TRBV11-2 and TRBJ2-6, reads EAGVAQSPRYKIIEKRQSVAFWCNPISGHATLYWYQQILGQGPKLLIQFQNNGVVDDSQLPKDRFSAERLKGVDSTLKIQPAKLEDSAVYLCASSLLGGRSGANVLTFGAGSRLTVL.

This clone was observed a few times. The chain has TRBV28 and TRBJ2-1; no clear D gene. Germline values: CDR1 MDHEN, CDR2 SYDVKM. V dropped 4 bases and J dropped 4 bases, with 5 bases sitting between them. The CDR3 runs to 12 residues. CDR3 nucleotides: TGTGCCAGCAGTTCCCCTTACAATGAGCAGTTCTTC. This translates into CASSSPYNEQFF. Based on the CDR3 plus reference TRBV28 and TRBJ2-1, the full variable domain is DVKVTQSSRYLVKRTGEKVFLECVQDMDHENMFWYRQDPGLGLRLIYFSYDVKMKEKGDIPEGYSVSREKKERFSLILESASTNQTSMYLCASSSPYNEQFFGPGTRLTVL.

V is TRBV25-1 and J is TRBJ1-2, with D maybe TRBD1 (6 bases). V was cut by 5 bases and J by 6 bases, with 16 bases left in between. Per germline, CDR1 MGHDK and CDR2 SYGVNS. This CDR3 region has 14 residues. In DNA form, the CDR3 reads TGTGCCAGCAGTCTCACAGGGACCGCTAATGGCTACACCTTC. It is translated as CASSLTGTANGYTF.

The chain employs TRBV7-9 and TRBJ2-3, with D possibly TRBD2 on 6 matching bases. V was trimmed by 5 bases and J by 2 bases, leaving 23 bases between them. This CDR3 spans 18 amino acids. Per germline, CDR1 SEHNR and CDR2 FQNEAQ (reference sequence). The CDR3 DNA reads TGTGCCAGCAGCCTGCTCCATGTAAGGGACTTCTTCACAGATACGCAGTATTTT. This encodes CASSLLHVRDFFTDTQYF.

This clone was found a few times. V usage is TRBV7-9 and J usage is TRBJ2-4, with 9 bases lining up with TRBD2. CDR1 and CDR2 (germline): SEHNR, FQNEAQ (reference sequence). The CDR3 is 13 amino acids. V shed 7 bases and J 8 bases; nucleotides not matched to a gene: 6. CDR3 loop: CASTRGGRDIQYF. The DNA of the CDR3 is TGTGCCAGCACGCGGGGGGGACGGGACATTCAGTACTTC.

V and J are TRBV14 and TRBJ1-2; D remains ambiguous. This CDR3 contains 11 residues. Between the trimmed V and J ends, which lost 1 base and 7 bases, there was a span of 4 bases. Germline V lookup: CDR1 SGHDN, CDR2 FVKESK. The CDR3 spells CASSQASGYTF. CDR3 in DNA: TGTGCCAGCAGCCAAGCCAGTGGCTACACCTTC.

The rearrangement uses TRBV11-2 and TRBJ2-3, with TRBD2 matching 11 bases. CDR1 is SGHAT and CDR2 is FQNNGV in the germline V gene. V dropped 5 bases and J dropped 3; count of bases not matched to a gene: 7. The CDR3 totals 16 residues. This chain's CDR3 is CASSLRRTSGTDTQYF. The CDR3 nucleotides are TGTGCCAGCAGCCTACGCAGGACTAGCGGGACAGATACGCAGTATTTT.

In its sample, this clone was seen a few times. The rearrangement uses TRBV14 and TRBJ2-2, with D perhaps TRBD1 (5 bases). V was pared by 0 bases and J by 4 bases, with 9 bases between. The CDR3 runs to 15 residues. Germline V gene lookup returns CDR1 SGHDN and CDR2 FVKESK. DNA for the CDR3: TGTGCCAGCAGCCAAGATAGTAGGGGCACCGGGGAGCTGTTTTTT. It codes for CASSQDSRGTGELFF.

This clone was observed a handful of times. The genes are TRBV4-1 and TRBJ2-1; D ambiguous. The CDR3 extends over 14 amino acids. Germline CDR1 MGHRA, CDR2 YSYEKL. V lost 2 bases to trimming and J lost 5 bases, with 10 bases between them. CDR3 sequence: CASSQPPLNNEQFF. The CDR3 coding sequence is TGCGCCAGCAGCCAACCCCCCCTAAACAATGAGCAGTTCTTC.

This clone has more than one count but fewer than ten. This CDR3 is CASSPPGQINYGYTF. CDR3 nucleotide sequence: TGTGCCAGCTCACCGCCGGGACAGATTAACTATGGCTACACCTTC. The chain combines TRBV18 with TRBJ1-2; 7 bases line up with TRBD1. J lost 1 base, V lost 3 bases, and 5 bases had no gene match. CDR1 and CDR2 from the germline V gene are KGHSH and LQKENI. The CDR3 has 15 residues.

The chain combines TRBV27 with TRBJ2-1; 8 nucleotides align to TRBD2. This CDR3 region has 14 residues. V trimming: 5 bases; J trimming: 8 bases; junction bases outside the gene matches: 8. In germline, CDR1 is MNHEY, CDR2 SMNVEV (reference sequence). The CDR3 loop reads CASSPFGTRDEQFF. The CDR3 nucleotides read TGTGCCAGCAGTCCTTTCGGGACTAGGGATGAGCAGTTCTTC.

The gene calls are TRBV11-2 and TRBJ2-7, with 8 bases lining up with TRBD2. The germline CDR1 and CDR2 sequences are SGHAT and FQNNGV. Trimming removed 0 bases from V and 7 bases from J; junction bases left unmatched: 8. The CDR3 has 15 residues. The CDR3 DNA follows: TGTGCCAGCAGCTTAGAGGACGGGAGGGCCGGTGAGCAGTACTTC. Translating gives CASSLEDGRAGEQYF.